This T cell receptor beta chain was captured by sequencing in a study of blood T cells in healthy people across ages. Alongside a J-beta primer mix, a sample-barcoded 5' primer served in a second PCR lasting roughly 7 to 12 cycles. TCRdb reprocessed the 5' RACE reads with MiXCR, giving one entry per CDR3 protein. This sample has around 1,000,000 distinct CDR3 sequences, with under 30% found just once. This clonotype was detected a few times. The antigen is undetermined. The germline CDR1 and CDR2 sequences are SGHAT and FQNNGV. The CDR3 runs to 15 residues. Trimming at V came to 0 bases and at J to 7 bases, leaving 7 bases not matched to a gene. Study-level results: More naive CD4+ cells and higher diversity marked long-lived donors relative to aged donors. A strong correlation between TCR beta diversity and naive T cell percentage was seen.

In addition, the sample was reused for a study of T cells of mothers and their children.

The sequenced material came from blood. The sequence was obtained from a girl between 2 and 10 years old in good health. This chain uses TRBV11-2 with TRBJ2-7; 9 bases line up with TRBD1. As DNA, the CDR3 is TGTGCCAGCAGCTTAGAAACACAGGGGGCGCGAGAGCAGTACTTC. Translated: CASSLETQGAREQYF.